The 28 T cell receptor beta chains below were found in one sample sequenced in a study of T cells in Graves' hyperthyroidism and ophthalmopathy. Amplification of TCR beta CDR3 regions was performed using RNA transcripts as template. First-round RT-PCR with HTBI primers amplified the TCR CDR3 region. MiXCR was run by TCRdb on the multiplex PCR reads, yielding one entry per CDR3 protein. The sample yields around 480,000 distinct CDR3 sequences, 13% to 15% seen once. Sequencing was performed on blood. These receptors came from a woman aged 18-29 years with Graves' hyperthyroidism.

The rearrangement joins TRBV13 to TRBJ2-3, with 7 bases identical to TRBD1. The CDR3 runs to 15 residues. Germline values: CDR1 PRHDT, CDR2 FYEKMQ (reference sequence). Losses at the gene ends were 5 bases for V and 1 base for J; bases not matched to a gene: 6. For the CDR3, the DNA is TGTGCCAGCAGCCACACTACAGGGGGCACAGATACGCAGTATTTT. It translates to CASSHTTGGTDTQYF.

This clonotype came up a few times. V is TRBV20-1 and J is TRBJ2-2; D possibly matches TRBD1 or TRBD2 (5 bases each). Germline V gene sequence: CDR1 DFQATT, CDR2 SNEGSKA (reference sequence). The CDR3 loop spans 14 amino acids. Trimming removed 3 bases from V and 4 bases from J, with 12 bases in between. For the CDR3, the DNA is TGCAGTGCTAGGGACCTGGGGGTCACCGGGGAGCTGTTTTTT. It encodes CSARDLGVTGELFF.

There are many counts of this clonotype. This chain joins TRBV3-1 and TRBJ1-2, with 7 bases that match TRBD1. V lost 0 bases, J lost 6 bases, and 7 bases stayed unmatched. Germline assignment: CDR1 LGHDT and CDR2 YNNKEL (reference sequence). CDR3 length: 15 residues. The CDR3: CASSQEPRQGHGYTF. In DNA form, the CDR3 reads TGTGCCAGCAGCCAAGAACCCAGACAGGGCCATGGCTACACCTTC.

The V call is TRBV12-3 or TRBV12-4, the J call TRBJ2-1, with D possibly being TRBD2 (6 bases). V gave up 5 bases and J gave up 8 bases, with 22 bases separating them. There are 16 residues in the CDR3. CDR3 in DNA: TGTGCCAGCAGTCCCTCGACTGGCGCGGGATTTGATGAGCAGTTCTTC. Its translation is CASSPSTGAGFDEQFF.

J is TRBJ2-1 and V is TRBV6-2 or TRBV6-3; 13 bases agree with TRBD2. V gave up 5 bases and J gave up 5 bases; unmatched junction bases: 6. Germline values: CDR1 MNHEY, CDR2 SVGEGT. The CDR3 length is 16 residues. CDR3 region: CASSPGTSGENNEQFF. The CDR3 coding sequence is TGTGCCAGCAGTCCCGGGACTAGCGGGGAGAACAATGAGCAGTTCTTC.

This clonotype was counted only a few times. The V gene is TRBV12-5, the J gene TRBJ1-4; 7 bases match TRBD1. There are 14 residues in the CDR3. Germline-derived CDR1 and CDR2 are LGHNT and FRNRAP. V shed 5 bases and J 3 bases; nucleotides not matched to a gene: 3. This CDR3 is CASGRGGSNEKLFF. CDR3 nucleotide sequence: TGTGCTAGTGGTCGAGGGGGCTCTAATGAAAAACTGTTTTTT.

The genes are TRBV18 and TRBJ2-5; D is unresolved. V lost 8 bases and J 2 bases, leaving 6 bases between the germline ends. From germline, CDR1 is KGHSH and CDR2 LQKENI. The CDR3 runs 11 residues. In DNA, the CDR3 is TGTGCCAGCCCAGCTCAAGAGACCCAGTACTTC. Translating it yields CASPAQETQYF.

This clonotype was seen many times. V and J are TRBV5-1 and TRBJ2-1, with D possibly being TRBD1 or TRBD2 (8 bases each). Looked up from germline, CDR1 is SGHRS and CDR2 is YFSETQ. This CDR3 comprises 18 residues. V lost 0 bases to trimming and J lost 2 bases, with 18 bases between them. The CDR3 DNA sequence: TGCGCCAGCAGCTTGGAGGACAGGGCCGGGAGGGCCTACAATGAGCAGTTCTTC. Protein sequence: CASSLEDRAGRAYNEQFF. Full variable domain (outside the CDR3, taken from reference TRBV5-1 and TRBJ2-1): KAGVTQTPRYLIKTRGQQVTLSCSPISGHRSVSWYQQTPGQGLQFLFEYFSETQRNKGNFPGRFSGRQFSNSRSEMNVSTLELGDSALYLCASSLEDRAGRAYNEQFFGPGTRLTVL.

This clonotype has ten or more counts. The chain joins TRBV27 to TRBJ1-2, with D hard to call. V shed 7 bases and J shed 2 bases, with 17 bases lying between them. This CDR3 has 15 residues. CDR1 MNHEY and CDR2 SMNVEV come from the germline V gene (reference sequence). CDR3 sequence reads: CASKPEVGPNYGYTF. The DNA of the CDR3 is TGTGCCAGCAAACCTGAAGTCGGTCCCAACTATGGCTACACCTTC.

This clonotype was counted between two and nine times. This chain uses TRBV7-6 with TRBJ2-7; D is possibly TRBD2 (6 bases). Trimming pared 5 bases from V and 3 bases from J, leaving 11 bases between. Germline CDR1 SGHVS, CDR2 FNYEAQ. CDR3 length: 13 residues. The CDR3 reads CASSGDSNYEQYF. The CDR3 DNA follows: TGTGCCAGCAGCGGGGACTCCAACTACGAGCAGTACTTC.

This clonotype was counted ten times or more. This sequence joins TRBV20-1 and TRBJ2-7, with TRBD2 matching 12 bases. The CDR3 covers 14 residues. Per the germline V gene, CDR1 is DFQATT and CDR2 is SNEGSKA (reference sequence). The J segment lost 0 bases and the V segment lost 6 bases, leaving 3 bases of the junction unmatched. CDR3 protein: CSARTSGNSYEQYF. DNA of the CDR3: TGCAGTGCCAGGACTAGCGGGAACTCCTACGAGCAGTACTTC.

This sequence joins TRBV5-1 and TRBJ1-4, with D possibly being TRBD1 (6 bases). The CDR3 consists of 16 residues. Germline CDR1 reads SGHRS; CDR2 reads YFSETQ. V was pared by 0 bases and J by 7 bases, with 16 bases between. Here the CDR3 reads CASSLESGASGEKLFF. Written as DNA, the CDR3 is TGCGCCAGCAGCTTGGAATCAGGGGCTTCGGGTGAAAAACTGTTTTTT. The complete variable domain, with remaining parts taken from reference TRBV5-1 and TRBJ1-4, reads KAGVTQTPRYLIKTRGQQVTLSCSPISGHRSVSWYQQTPGQGLQFLFEYFSETQRNKGNFPGRFSGRQFSNSRSEMNVSTLELGDSALYLCASSLESGASGEKLFFGSGTQLSVL.

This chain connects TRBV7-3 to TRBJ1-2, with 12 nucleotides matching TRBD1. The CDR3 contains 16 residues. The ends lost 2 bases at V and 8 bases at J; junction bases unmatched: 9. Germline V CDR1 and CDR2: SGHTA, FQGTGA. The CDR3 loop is CASSLDGTGGYEGYTF. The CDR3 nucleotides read TGTGCCAGCAGCTTAGACGGGACAGGGGGCTATGAAGGCTACACCTTC.

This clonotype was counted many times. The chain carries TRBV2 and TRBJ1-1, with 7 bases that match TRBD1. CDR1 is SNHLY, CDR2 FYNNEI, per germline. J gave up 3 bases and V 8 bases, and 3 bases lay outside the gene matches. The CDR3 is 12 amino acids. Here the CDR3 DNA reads TGTGCCAGCTGGACAGGAGACACTGAAGCTTTCTTT. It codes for CASWTGDTEAFF.

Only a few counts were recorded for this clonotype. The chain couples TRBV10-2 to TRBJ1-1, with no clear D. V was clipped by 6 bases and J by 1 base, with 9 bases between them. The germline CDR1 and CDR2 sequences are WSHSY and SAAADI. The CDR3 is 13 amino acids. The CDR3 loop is CASRWQKNTEAFF. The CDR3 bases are TGCGCCAGCAGATGGCAAAAGAACACTGAAGCTTTCTTT.

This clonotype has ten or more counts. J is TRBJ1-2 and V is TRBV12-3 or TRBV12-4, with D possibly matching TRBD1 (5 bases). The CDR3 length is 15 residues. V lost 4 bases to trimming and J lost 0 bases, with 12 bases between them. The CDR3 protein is CASSYVDRANYGYTF. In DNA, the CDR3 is TGTGCCAGCAGTTATGTCGACAGAGCTAACTATGGCTACACCTTC.

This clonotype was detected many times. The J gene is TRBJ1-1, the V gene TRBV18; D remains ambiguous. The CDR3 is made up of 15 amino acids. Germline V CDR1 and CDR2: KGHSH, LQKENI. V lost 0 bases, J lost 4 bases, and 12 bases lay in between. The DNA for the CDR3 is TGTGCCAGCTCACCACCGAGGGCGAAGGGCACTGAAGCTTTCTTT. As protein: CASSPPRAKGTEAFF.

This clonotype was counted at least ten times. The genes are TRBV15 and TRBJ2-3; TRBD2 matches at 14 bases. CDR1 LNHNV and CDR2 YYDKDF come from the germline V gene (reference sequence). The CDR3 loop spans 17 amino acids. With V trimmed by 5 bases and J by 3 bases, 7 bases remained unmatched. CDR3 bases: TGTGCCACCAGCTATACCGGGACTAGCGGGAGAACAGATACGCAGTATTTT. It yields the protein CATSYTGTSGRTDTQYF.

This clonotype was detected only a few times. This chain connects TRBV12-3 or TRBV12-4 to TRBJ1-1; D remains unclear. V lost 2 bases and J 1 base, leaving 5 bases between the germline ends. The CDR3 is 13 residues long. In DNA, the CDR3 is TGTGCCAGCAGTTTATTACAGAACACTGAAGCTTTCTTT. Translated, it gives CASSLLQNTEAFF.

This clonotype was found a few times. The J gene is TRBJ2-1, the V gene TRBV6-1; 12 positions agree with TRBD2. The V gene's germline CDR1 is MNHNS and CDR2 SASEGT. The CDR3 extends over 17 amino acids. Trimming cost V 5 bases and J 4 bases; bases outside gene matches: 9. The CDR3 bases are TGTGCCAGCAGTTTGCTAGCGGGAGGGCCTTGGTACAATGAGCAGTTCTTC. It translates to CASSLLAGGPWYNEQFF.

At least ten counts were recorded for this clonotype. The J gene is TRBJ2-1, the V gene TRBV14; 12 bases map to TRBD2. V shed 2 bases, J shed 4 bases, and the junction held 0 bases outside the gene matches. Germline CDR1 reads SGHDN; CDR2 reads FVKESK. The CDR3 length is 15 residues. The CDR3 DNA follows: TGTGCCAGCAGCCAACTAGCGGGAGGGTACAATGAGCAGTTCTTC. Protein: CASSQLAGGYNEQFF.

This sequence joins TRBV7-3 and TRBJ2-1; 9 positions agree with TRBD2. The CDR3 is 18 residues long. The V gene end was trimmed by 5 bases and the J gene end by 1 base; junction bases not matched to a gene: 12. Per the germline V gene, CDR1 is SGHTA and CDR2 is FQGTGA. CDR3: CASSTDGAGGGSYNEQFF. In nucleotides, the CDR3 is TGTGCCAGCAGCACCGACGGGGCGGGAGGGGGATCCTACAATGAGCAGTTCTTC.

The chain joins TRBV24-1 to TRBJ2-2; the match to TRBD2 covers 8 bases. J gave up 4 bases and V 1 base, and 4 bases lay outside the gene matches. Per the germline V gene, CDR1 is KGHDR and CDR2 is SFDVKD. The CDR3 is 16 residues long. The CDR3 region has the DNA TGTGCCACCAGTGATTTAAGGGGACTAGGCACCGGGGAGCTGTTTTTT. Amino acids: CATSDLRGLGTGELFF.

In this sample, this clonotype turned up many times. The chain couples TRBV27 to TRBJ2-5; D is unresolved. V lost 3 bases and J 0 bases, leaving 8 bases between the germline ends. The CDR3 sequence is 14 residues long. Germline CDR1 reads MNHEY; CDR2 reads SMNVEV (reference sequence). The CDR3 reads CASSFSLYQETQYF. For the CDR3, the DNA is TGTGCCAGCAGTTTCTCGCTGTACCAAGAGACCCAGTACTTC.

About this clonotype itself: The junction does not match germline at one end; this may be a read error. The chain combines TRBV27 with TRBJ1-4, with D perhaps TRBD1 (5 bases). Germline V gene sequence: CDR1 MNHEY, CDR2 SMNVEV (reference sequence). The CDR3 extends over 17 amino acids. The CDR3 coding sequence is TGTGCCAGCACTTTATCTTGGGGGGAGGTACTAAATGAAAAACTGTTTTTT. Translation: CASTLSWGEVLNEKLFF. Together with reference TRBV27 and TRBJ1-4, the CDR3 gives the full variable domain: EAQVTQNPRYLITVTGKKLTVTCSQNMNHEYMSWYRQDPGLGLRQIYYSMNVEVTDKGDVPEGYKVSRKEKRNFPLILESPSPNQTSLYFCASTLSWGEVLNEKLFFGSGTQLSVL.

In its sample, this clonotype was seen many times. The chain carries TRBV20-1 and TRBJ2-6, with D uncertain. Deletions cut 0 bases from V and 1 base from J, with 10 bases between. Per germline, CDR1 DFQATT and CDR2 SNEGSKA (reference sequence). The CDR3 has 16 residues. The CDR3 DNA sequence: TGCAGTGCTAGAGAGGTGTCCGGGTCTGGGGCCAACGTCCTGACTTTC. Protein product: CSAREVSGSGANVLTF.

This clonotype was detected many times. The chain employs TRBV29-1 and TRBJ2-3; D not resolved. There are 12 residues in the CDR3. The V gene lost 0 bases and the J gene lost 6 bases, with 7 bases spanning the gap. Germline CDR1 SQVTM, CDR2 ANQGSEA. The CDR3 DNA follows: TGCAGCGTTGAAGAACCCAGCGATACGCAGTATTTT. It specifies CSVEEPSDTQYF.

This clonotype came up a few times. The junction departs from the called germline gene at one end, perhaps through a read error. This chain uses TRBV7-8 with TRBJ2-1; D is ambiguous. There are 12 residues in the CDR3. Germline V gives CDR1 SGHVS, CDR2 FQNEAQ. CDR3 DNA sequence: TGTGCCAGCAGCTTAGCGGGTAATGAGCAGTCCTTC. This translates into CASSLAGNEQSF. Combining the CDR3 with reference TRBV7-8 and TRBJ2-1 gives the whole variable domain GAGVSQSPRYKVAKRGQDVALRCDPISGHVSLFWYQQALGQGPEFLTYFQNEAQLDKSGLPSDRFFAERPEGSVSTLKIQRTQQEDSAVYLCASSLAGNEQSFGPGTRLTVL.